The next 7 T cell receptor beta chains were all read from a single sample in a study of blood T cell repertoires in COVID-19. Method: immunoSEQ multiplex PCR; TCRdb's copy keeps in-frame clones and lacks some. Found here are around 70,000 clones, approximately 86% of them singletons; the top ten hold roughly an eighth. Sequencing used peripheral blood. Every receptor here comes from a human donor in a cohort sampled during active COVID-19.

This chain joins TRBV4-3 and TRBJ2-3, with TRBD2 matching over 9 bases. In germline, CDR1 is LGHNA, CDR2 YSLEER. The CDR3 extends over 16 amino acids. V lost 0 bases and J lost 8; bases outside the gene matches: 9. CDR3 DNA: TGCGCCAGCAGCCAAGATGCGAATAGCGGGGGAGGTACGCAGTATTTT. It codes for CASSQDANSGGGTQYF.

This chain links TRBV30 with TRBJ1-6; tentatively, D is TRBD1 (6 bases). Per germline, CDR1 GTSNPN and CDR2 SVGIG (reference sequence). Trimming took off 0 bases at V and 5 bases at J, with 11 bases between the two ends. This CDR3 comprises 15 residues. Here the CDR3 DNA reads TGTGCCTGGAGTGTGGCAGGGGCCAATAATTCACCCCTCCACTTT. Protein product: CAWSVAGANNSPLHF.

The V gene is TRBV4-2, the J gene TRBJ2-5; the D is unclear. The length of the CDR3 is 15 residues. Germline-derived CDR1 and CDR2 are LGHNA and YNFKEQ. The ends were cut back, 0 bases at V and 4 bases at J, with 12 bases in the middle. Here the CDR3 reads CASSQDLRSGETQYF. DNA of the CDR3: TGTGCCAGCAGCCAAGATCTGCGGTCCGGAGAGACCCAGTACTTC.

This clone was seen a handful of times. V and J are TRBV7-9 and TRBJ2-2, with 7 bases aligning to TRBD1. Unmatched junction bases numbered 5, after V lost 10 bases and J lost 6 bases. Germline lookup yields CDR1 SEHNR and CDR2 FQNEAQ (reference sequence). The CDR3 has 12 amino acids. The CDR3 is CANERGPGELFF. Here the CDR3 DNA reads TGTGCCAACGAAAGGGGGCCCGGGGAGCTGTTTTTT. Combining the CDR3 with reference TRBV7-9 and TRBJ2-2 gives the whole variable domain DTGVSQNPRHKITKRGQNVTFRCDPISEHNRLYWYRQTLGQGPEFLTYFQNEAQLEKSRLLSDRFSAERPKGSFSTLEIQRTEQGDSAMYLCANERGPGELFFGEGSRLTVL.

The chain couples TRBV11-3 to TRBJ2-1; D is ambiguous. CDR1 is SGHNT and CDR2 is YENEEA in the germline V gene. Trimming cost V 1 base and J 4 bases, with 11 bases left between them. The CDR3 consists of 15 residues. CDR3 DNA sequence: TGTGCCAGCAGCTTAGGCGGTCAAGGTTACAATGAGCAGTTCTTC. It specifies CASSLGGQGYNEQFF.

V is TRBV14 and J is TRBJ2-7; D might be TRBD2 (5 bases). V dropped 0 bases and J dropped 3 bases, with 21 bases sitting between them. The CDR3 runs 18 residues. Germline CDR1 is SGHDN and CDR2 is FVKESK. The CDR3 loop reads CASSQDLLGRRRDYEQYF. CDR3 nucleotide sequence: TGTGCCAGCAGCCAAGACCTTCTCGGCAGGAGGCGAGACTACGAGCAGTACTTC.

The chain carries TRBV20-1 and TRBJ2-3; 8 bases line up with TRBD2. From germline, CDR1 is DFQATT and CDR2 SNEGSKA (reference sequence). The trim removed 6 bases at V and 2 bases at J, leaving 10 bases unmatched. The CDR3 is made up of 15 amino acids. The chain's CDR3 is CSASPGGGPTDTQYF. The CDR3 nucleotides are TGCAGTGCAAGTCCTGGCGGGGGGCCCACAGATACGCAGTATTTT.